This T cell receptor beta chain was identified in a study of cytomegalovirus exposure and HLA in healthy donors. Per the germline V gene, CDR1 is MDHEN and CDR2 is SYDVKM. V lost 3 bases and J lost 2, with 11 bases in between. The CDR3 runs to 14 residues. The donors were part of the roughly 130-subject validation cohort, which stood apart from the 666-subject first cohort. TCRdb's table, derived via immunoSEQ multiplex PCR, lists solely in-frame clones and lacks some. The sample comprises some 320,000 clones, approximately 86% of which are singletons, and roughly 1.2% rests with the top ten. This chain uses TRBV28 with TRBJ2-7; no clear D. The sample consisted of PBMCs. This TCR came from a young woman in good health and CMV-seropositive. The CDR3 spells CASSFIVKTYEQYF. In DNA form, the CDR3 reads TGTGCCAGCAGTTTTATCGTAAAGACCTACGAGCAGTACTTC.